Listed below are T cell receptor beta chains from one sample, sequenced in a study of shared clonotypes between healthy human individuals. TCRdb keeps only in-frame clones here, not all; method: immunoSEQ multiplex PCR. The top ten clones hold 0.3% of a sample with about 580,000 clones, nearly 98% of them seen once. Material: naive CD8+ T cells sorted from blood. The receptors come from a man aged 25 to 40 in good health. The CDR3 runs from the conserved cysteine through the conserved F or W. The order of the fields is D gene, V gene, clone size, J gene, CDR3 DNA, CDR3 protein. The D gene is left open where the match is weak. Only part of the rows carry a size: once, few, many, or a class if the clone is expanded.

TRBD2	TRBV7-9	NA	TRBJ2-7	TGTGCCAGCAGCCCTCCACTAGCGGGAGACGAGCAGTACTTC	CASSPPLAGDEQYF
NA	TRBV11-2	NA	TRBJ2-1	TGTGCCAGCAGGGATAGGGTGACCTCTCTTTCCTACAATGAGCAGTTCTTC	CASRDRVTSLSYNEQFF
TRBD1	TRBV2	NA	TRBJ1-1	TGTGCCAGCACCCCTAGGGACAGCCTTCCGACCGAAGCTTTCTTT	CASTPRDSLPTEAFF
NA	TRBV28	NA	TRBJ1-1	TGTGCCAGCAGCCGAATAACAGGGTCTGAGGACACTGAAGCTTTCTTT	CASSRITGSEDTEAFF
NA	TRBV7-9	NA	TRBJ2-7	TGTGCCAGCAGCTTAGGTGGGGGCCAGGCGAGCGAGCAGTACTTC	CASSLGGGQASEQYF
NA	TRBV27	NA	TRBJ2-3	TGTGCCAGCAGTAATTTAGGGGATACGCAGTATTTT	CASSNLGDTQYF
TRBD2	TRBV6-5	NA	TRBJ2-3	TGTGCCACAGGACTAGCGGGAGCAGATACGCAGTATTTT	CATGLAGADTQYF
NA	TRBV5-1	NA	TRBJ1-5	TGCGCCAGCAGCTTGCGGGTTGGTCAGCCCCAGCATTTT	CASSLRVGQPQHF
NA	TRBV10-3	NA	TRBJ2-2	TGTGCCATCAGTGTGGCTGAAACCGGGGAGCTGTTTTTT	CAISVAETGELFF
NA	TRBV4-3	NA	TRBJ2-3	TGCGCCAGCAGCCAAGTAGTAGGGGAGGCAGATACGCAGTATTTT	CASSQVVGEADTQYF
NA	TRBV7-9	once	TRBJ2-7	TGTGCCAGCAGCTCACCATCCTACGAGCAGTACTTC	CASSSPSYEQYF
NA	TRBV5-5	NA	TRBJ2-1	TGTGCCAGCAGCCCTATACAGGGGGAGGGAAACAATGAGCAGTTCTTC	CASSPIQGEGNNEQFF